This T cell receptor (beta chain) was recovered during a study of spatial heterogeneity in lung cancer. Study overall: Matched bulk RNA-seq provided a T cell module score, and TCR transcript counts in tumor regions correlated strongly with it. Broader study findings: The study found that expanded intratumoral alpha and beta TCR counts tracked tumor mutation counts.

Time point defined: sample taken at primary tumor resection. This clonotype is large within its sample. No antigen is known for it. V lost 4 bases, J lost 3 bases, and 16 bases lay in between. This CDR3 comprises 14 residues. Germline V gene lookup returns CDR1 DFQATT and CDR2 SNEGSKA (reference sequence). TCRdb called the 5' RACE reads again in MiXCR, with one record for every CDR3 protein. The table has about 20,000 distinct CDR3 sequences, 15% to 20% seen once. The gene calls are TRBV20-1 and TRBJ2-7; TRBD1 is a possible D gene (6 bases). The origin of this receptor is a female donor with early-stage non-small cell lung cancer. This specimen was lung tumor tissue, taken at surgery. CDR3 DNA sequence: TGCAGTGCTACGCCCCGGGACATCATCTACGAGCAGTACTTC. Translating it yields CSATPRDIIYEQYF.